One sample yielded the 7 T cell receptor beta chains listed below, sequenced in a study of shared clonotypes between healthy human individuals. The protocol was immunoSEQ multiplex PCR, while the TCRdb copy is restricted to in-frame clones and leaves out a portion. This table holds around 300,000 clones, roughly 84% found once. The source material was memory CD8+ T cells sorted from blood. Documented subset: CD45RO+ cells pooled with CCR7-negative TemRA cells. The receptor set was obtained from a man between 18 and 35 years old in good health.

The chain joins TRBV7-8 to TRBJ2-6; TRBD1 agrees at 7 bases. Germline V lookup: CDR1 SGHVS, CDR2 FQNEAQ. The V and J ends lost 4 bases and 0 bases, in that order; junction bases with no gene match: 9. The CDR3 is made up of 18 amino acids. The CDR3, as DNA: TGTGCCAGCAGCTCTTTAAAGGGGGCGTCCTCTGGGGCCAACGTCCTGACTTTC. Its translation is CASSSLKGASSGANVLTF. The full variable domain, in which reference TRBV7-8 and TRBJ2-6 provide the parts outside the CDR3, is GAGVSQSPRYKVAKRGQDVALRCDPISGHVSLFWYQQALGQGPEFLTYFQNEAQLDKSGLPSDRFFAERPEGSVSTLKIQRTQQEDSAVYLCASSSLKGASSGANVLTFGAGSRLTVL.

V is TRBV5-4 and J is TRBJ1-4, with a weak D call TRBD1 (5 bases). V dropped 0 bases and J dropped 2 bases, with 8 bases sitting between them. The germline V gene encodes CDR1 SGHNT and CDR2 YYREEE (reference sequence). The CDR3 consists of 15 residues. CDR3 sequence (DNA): TGTGCCAGCAGCTTGGACGGGGCTACTAATGAAAAACTGTTTTTT. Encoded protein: CASSLDGATNEKLFF. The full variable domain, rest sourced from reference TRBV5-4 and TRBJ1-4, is ETGVTQSPTHLIKTRGQQVTLRCSSQSGHNTVSWYQQALGQGPQFIFQYYREEENGRGNFPPRFSGLQFPNYSSELNVNALELDDSALYLCASSLDGATNEKLFFGSGTQLSVL.

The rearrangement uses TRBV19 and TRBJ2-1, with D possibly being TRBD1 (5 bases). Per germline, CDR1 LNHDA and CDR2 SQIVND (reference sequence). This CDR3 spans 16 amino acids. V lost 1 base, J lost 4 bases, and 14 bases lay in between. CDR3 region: CASSIARGALYNEQFF. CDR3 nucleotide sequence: TGTGCCAGTAGTATAGCAAGGGGCGCGTTATACAATGAGCAGTTCTTC.

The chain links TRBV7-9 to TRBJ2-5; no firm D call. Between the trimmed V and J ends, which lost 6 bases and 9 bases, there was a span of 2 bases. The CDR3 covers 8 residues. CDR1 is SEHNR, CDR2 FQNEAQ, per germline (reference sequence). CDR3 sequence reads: CASSSQYF. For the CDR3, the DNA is TGTGCCAGCAGTTCCCAGTACTTC.

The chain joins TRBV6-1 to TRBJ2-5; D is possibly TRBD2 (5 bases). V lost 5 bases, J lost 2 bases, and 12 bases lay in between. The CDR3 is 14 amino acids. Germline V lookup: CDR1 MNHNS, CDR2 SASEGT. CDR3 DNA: TGTGCCAGCAGTCTCCCGGGGTTGCAAGAGACCCAGTACTTC. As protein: CASSLPGLQETQYF.

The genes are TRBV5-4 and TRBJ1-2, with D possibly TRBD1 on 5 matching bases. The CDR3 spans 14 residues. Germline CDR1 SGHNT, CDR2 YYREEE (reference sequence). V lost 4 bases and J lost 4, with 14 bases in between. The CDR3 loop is CASSRGGTSYGYTF. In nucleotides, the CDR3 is TGTGCCAGCAGCCGGGGCGGCACTAGCTATGGCTACACCTTC.

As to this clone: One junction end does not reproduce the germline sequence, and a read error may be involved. The chain's CDR3 is CASSLGQLIF. The CDR3 DNA reads TGTGCCAGCAGCTTAGGCCAATTGATCTTC. The chain uses TRBV13 and TRBJ1-2; D unresolved. CDR1 and CDR2 from the germline V gene are PRHDT and FYEKMQ (reference sequence). This CDR3 has 10 residues.